These 21 T cell receptor beta chains were all obtained from the same sample, sequenced in a study of cytomegalovirus exposure and HLA in healthy donors. PCR primers comprised 60 Vbeta and 13 Jbeta primers. The repertoire was sequenced with immunoSEQ multiplex PCR; TCRdb's copy has only in-frame clones and lacks some. The sample has over 100,000 clones. The sample consisted of PBMCs. Source of these receptors: a woman aged 40 to 49 in good health and CMV-seropositive.

The chain carries TRBV7-9 and TRBJ2-1; TRBD2 matches at 11 bases. The CDR3 runs 16 residues. Germline CDR1 and CDR2: SEHNR and FQNEAQ (reference sequence). The V and J ends lost 7 bases and 2 bases, in that order; junction bases with no gene match: 7. CDR3 DNA: TGTGCCAGCACCTTTGGGACTAGCGGAGCCTACAATGAGCAGTTCTTC. It translates to CASTFGTSGAYNEQFF.

The chain couples TRBV6-5 to TRBJ2-5; tentatively, D is TRBD1 (6 bases). This CDR3 contains 15 residues. Per the germline V gene, CDR1 is MNHEY and CDR2 is SVGAGI. V lost 0 bases and J lost 4, with 12 bases in between. The CDR3 nucleotides read TGTGCCAGCAGTTACTCAGGGGGATACGCAGAGACCCAGTACTTC. Translation gives CASSYSGGYAETQYF.

This chain connects TRBV27 to TRBJ2-7; no clear D. Germline loops: CDR1 MNHEY, CDR2 SMNVEV (reference sequence). Between the trimmed V and J ends, which lost 3 bases and 0 bases, there was a span of 12 bases. The CDR3 contains 15 residues. CDR3 DNA: TGTGCCAGCAGTTTTTCACCTTTGAGCTCCTACGAGCAGTACTTC. It translates to CASSFSPLSSYEQYF.

This rearrangement joins TRBV7-9 to TRBJ2-3; TRBD2 aligns across 14 bases. The CDR3 sequence is 18 residues long. Looked up from germline, CDR1 is SEHNR and CDR2 is FQNEAQ (reference sequence). V lost 2 bases, J lost 5 bases, and 9 bases stayed unmatched. The CDR3 DNA is TGTGCCAGCAGCTTATATGGAGCGGGACTAGCGGGAGTAGATACGCAGTATTTT. It specifies CASSLYGAGLAGVDTQYF.

This chain links TRBV6-1 with TRBJ1-1; TRBD1 matches 8 bases. CDR1 and CDR2 (germline): MNHNS, SASEGT. There are 14 residues in the CDR3. V lost 5 bases, J lost 1 base, and 3 bases stayed unmatched. This CDR3 reads CASSTGQANTEAFF. The CDR3, as DNA: TGTGCCAGCAGTACGGGACAGGCGAACACTGAAGCTTTCTTT.

V and J are TRBV4-2 and TRBJ1-2, with 7 bases lining up with TRBD1. The CDR3 consists of 15 residues. Germline-derived CDR1 and CDR2 are LGHNA and YNFKEQ. V was pared by 0 bases and J by 6 bases, with 7 bases of the junction left unmatched. In DNA form, the CDR3 reads TGTGCCAGCAGCCAAGATCAGGGGGTGAACGATGGCTACACCTTC. It codes for CASSQDQGVNDGYTF.

This chain connects TRBV10-3 to TRBJ2-5; the D gene is possibly TRBD2 (6 bases). This CDR3 has 15 amino acids. Trimming pared 6 bases from V and 1 base from J, leaving 15 bases between. Germline assignment: CDR1 ENHRY and CDR2 SYGVKD. CDR3 sequence: CAIRDSRGIQETQYF. CDR3 DNA sequence: TGTGCCATCAGAGATTCCCGGGGGATCCAAGAGACCCAGTACTTC.

The DNA for the CDR3 is TGTGCCAGCAGTTCCCGACAGGTTAGCAATCAGCCCCAGCATTTT. Translated: CASSSRQVSNQPQHF. The genes are TRBV6-6 and TRBJ1-5, with D possibly TRBD1 on 6 matching bases. The germline CDR1 and CDR2 sequences are MNHNY and SVGAGI (reference sequence). Deletions cut 4 bases from V and 0 bases from J, with 10 bases between. The CDR3 has 15 residues.

The rearrangement joins TRBV7-6 to TRBJ2-5; D uncertain. Germline CDR1 and CDR2: SGHVS and FNYEAQ. V lost 4 bases and J 3 bases, leaving 15 bases between the germline ends. This CDR3 is 15 amino acids long. CDR3 nucleotide sequence: TGTGCCAGCAGCTCGATACAAGACTTGGAAGAGACCCAGTACTTC. Amino acid sequence: CASSSIQDLEETQYF.

This CDR3 reads CASSRVNGGYNEQFF. The DNA of the CDR3 is TGTGCCAGCAGCCGCGTAAATGGCGGCTACAATGAGCAGTTCTTC. The chain uses TRBV7-3 and TRBJ2-1; D is unresolved. Trimming shortened V by 5 bases and J by 3 bases, and 14 bases separated the two germline ends. This CDR3 is built from 15 residues. Per germline, CDR1 SGHTA and CDR2 FQGTGA.

This rearrangement joins TRBV4-1 to TRBJ2-1; tentative D call: TRBD2 (6 bases). V was trimmed by 0 bases and J by 2 bases, leaving 11 bases between them. CDR1 and CDR2 from the germline V gene are MGHRA and YSYEKL. The CDR3 is made up of 16 amino acids. This CDR3 is CASSQEGGITYNEQFF. The CDR3 bases are TGCGCCAGCAGCCAAGAGGGCGGGATTACCTACAATGAGCAGTTCTTC.

V gene TRBV27 combines with J gene TRBJ1-5; tentatively, D is TRBD1 (6 bases). V was trimmed by 5 bases and J by 5 bases, leaving 13 bases between them. The CDR3 covers 14 residues. The germline gives CDR1 MNHEY, CDR2 SMNVEV (reference sequence). CDR3 sequence: CASSPDRSYQPQHF. Written as DNA, the CDR3 is TGTGCCAGCAGTCCCGACAGGAGCTATCAGCCCCAGCATTTT.

This chain uses TRBV7-9 with TRBJ1-1; D not resolved. This CDR3 is built from 12 residues. V was shortened by 8 bases and J by 0 bases, with 7 bases between the two germline ends. Germline V CDR1 and CDR2: SEHNR, FQNEAQ (reference sequence). The DNA for the CDR3 is TGTGCCAGCGCCCGGGTGAACACTGAAGCTTTCTTT. Translated, it gives CASARVNTEAFF. The variable domain in full, completed from reference TRBV7-9 and TRBJ1-1, reads DTGVSQNPRHKITKRGQNVTFRCDPISEHNRLYWYRQTLGQGPEFLTYFQNEAQLEKSRLLSDRFSAERPKGSFSTLEIQRTEQGDSAMYLCASARVNTEAFFGQGTRLTVV.

The V gene is TRBV30, the J gene TRBJ2-7, with 8 bases fitting TRBD1. The germline gives CDR1 GTSNPN, CDR2 SVGIG (reference sequence). The CDR3 spans 17 residues. V dropped 3 bases and J dropped 7; count of bases not matched to a gene: 20. The CDR3 coding sequence is TGTGCCTGGAGCCTCTACCCAGTAATCTCAGGGGGCGGTGAGCAGTACTTC. Residues: CAWSLYPVISGGGEQYF. The entire variable domain, with the rest obtained from reference TRBV30 and TRBJ2-7, is as follows: SQTIHQWPATLVQPVGSPLSLECTVEGTSNPNLYWYRQAAGRGLQLLFYSVGIGQISSEVPQNLSASRPQDRQFILSSKKLLLSDSGFYLCAWSLYPVISGGGEQYFGPGTRLTVT.

The V gene is TRBV11-2, the J gene TRBJ1-2; no reliable D call. Germline V gene lookup returns CDR1 SGHAT and CDR2 FQNNGV. Trimming removed 3 bases from V and 7 bases from J, with 12 bases in between. The CDR3 is 13 residues long. The CDR3 is CASSFLIGVGYTF. The CDR3 DNA is TGTGCCAGCAGCTTCCTTATCGGGGTTGGCTACACCTTC.

This chain connects TRBV7-2 to TRBJ2-1, with 11 bases fitting TRBD2. The CDR3 is 15 residues long. Germline-derived CDR1 and CDR2 are SGHTA and FQGNSA. Unmatched junction bases numbered 7, after V lost 5 bases and J lost 7 bases. CDR3 bases: TGTGCCAGCAGCCGCGGGACTAGCGGAAGTAATGAGCAGTTCTTC. Translation: CASSRGTSGSNEQFF. Drawing the rest from reference TRBV7-2 and TRBJ2-1, the complete variable domain is GAGVSQSPSNKVTEKGKDVELRCDPISGHTALYWYRQSLGQGLEFLIYFQGNSAPDKSGLPSDRFSAERTGGSVSTLTIQRTQQEDSAVYLCASSRGTSGSNEQFFGPGTRLTVL.

The chain combines TRBV6-4 with TRBJ2-7, with no clear D. From germline, CDR1 is MRHNA and CDR2 SNTAGT. V shed 4 bases and J shed 6 bases, with 13 bases lying between them. This CDR3 contains 13 residues. The CDR3 loop reads CASSGLRSLEQYF. CDR3 sequence (DNA): TGTGCCAGCAGTGGCCTCCGGTCTCTCGAGCAGTACTTC.

The chain has TRBV29-1 and TRBJ1-2; possibly TRBD1 for D (5 bases). This CDR3 spans 12 amino acids. The ends were cut back, 3 bases at V and 10 bases at J, with 15 bases in the middle. From germline, CDR1 is SQVTM and CDR2 ANQGSEA. The CDR3, as DNA: TGCAGCGTTGAGGGTCAGGGAGGGATCTACACCTTC. Protein sequence: CSVEGQGGIYTF.

This chain joins TRBV30 and TRBJ2-7; perhaps TRBD1 as D (5 bases). Trimming cost V 5 bases and J 4 bases, with 9 bases left between them. The CDR3 consists of 11 residues. Germline V CDR1 and CDR2: GTSNPN, SVGIG (reference sequence). The DNA for the CDR3 is TGTGCCTGGGGAAGGGGATACGAGCAGTACTTC. It translates to CAWGRGYEQYF.

The rearrangement joins TRBV28 to TRBJ1-3; the D is unclear. V was pared by 1 base and J by 1 base, with 8 bases between. The germline V gene has CDR1 MDHEN and CDR2 SYDVKM. The CDR3 loop spans 15 amino acids. The CDR3 protein is CASSLFDMSGNTIYF. CDR3 DNA sequence: TGTGCCAGCAGTTTATTCGACATGTCTGGAAACACCATATATTTT. Supplemented by reference TRBV28 and TRBJ1-3, the full variable domain reads DVKVTQSSRYLVKRTGEKVFLECVQDMDHENMFWYRQDPGLGLRLIYFSYDVKMKEKGDIPEGYSVSREKKERFSLILESASTNQTSMYLCASSLFDMSGNTIYFGEGSWLTVV.

The V and J genes are TRBV2 and TRBJ2-2; 7 bases agree with TRBD1. Per germline, CDR1 SNHLY and CDR2 FYNNEI. This CDR3 spans 15 amino acids. J was trimmed by 2 bases and V by 10 bases; bases with no gene match: 10. The CDR3 sequence is CATQTDRANTGELFF. CDR3 bases: TGTGCCACCCAGACTGACAGGGCTAACACCGGGGAGCTGTTTTTT.